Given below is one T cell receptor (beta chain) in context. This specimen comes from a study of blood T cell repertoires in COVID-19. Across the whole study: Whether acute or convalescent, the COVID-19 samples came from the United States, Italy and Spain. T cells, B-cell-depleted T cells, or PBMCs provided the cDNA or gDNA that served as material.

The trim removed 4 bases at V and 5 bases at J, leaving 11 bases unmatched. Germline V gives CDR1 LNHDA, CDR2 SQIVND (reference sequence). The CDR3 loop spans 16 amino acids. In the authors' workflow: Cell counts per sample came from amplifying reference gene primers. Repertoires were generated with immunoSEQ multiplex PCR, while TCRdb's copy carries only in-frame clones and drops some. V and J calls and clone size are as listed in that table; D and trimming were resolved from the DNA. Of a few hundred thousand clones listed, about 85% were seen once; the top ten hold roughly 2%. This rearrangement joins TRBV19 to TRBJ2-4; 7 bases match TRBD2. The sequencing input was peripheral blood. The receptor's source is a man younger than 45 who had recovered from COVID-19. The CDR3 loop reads CASSRGGTPTENIQYF. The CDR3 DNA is TGTGCCAGTAGTAGGGGGGGAACCCCAACCGAAAACATTCAGTACTTC.